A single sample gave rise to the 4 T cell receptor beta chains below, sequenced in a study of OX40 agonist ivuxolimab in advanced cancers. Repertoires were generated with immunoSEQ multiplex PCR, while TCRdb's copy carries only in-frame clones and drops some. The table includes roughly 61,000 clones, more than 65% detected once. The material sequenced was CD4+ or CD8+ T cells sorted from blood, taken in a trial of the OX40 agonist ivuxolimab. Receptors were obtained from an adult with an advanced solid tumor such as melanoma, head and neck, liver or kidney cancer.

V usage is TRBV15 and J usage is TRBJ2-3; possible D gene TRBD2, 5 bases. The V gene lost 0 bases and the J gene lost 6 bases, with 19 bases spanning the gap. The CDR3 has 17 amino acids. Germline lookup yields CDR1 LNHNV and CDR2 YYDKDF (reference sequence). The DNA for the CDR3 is TGTGCCACCAGCAGAGATCGGGGTAGGCTTGTATCCGATACGCAGTATTTT. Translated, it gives CATSRDRGRLVSDTQYF.

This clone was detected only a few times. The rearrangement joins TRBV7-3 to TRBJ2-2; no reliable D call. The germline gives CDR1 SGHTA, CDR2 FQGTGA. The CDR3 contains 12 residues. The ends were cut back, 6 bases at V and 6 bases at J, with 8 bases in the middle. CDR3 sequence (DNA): TGTGCCAGCAGTTGGGGTTCCGGGGAGCTGTTTTTT. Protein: CASSWGSGELFF.

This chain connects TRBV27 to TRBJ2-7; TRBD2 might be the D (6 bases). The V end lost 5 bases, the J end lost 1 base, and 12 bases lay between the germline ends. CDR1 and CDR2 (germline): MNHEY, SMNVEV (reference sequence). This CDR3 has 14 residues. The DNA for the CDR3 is TGTGCCAGCAGTCCGCCCGGGACTTCCTACGAGCAGTACTTC. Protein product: CASSPPGTSYEQYF.

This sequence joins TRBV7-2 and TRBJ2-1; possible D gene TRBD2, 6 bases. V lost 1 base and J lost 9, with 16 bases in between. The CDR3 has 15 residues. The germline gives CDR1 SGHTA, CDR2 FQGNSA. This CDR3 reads CASSLETRQSGEQFF. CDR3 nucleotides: TGTGCCAGCAGCTTAGAGACTAGACAATCCGGTGAGCAGTTCTTC.